These 25 T cell receptor beta chains were all obtained from the same sample, sequenced in a study of blood T cell repertoires in COVID-19. Sequencing used immunoSEQ multiplex PCR; TCRdb keeps in-frame clones, though not all of them. This table has almost 500,000 clones, approximately 91% appearing once. The sample taken for sequencing was PBMCs or T cells enriched from blood (not recorded which). The source of these receptors is a woman in her sixties or seventies who had recovered from COVID-19.

Details on this clone: Other DNA sequences from this sample encode an identical CDR3 as well. The chain has TRBV18 and TRBJ2-2; 7 bases match TRBD1. The CDR3 spans 13 residues. With V trimmed by 3 bases and J by 6 bases, 1 base remained unmatched. CDR1 is KGHSH and CDR2 is LQKENI in the germline V gene. CDR3 loop: CASSPDRAGELFF. CDR3 bases: TGTGCCAGCTCACCTGACAGGGCCGGGGAGCTGTTTTTT.

In DNA, the CDR3 is TGTGCCAGTAGTAGGGCAGCTACCAATGAAAAACTGTTTTTT. It encodes CASSRAATNEKLFF. The rearrangement joins TRBV19 to TRBJ1-4; D is uncertain. Germline V gene lookup returns CDR1 LNHDA and CDR2 SQIVND (reference sequence). Trimming took 4 bases from V and 5 from J, leaving 11 bases between them. The CDR3 covers 14 residues.

The chain joins TRBV28 to TRBJ2-3, with TRBD1 identical over 11 bases. J gave up 3 bases and V 4 bases, and 3 bases lay outside the gene matches. Germline V lookup: CDR1 MDHEN, CDR2 SYDVKM. The CDR3 runs to 15 residues. This chain's CDR3 is CASSSGTGGTDTQYF. The CDR3 DNA sequence: TGTGCCAGCAGTTCCGGGACAGGGGGGACAGATACGCAGTATTTT.

The chain has TRBV3-1 (or the pseudogene TRBV3-2) and TRBJ1-1; TRBD1 might be the D (5 bases). V dropped 0 bases and J dropped 6 bases, with 14 bases sitting between them. The CDR3 covers 15 residues. Germline loops: CDR1 LGHDT, CDR2 YNNKEL (reference sequence). This CDR3 reads CASSQERGGVAEAFF. CDR3 sequence (DNA): TGTGCCAGCAGCCAAGAGAGGGGAGGGGTGGCTGAAGCTTTCTTT.

The chain joins TRBV5-4 to TRBJ2-5; 8 bases line up with TRBD1. The germline CDR1 and CDR2 sequences are SGHNT and YYREEE (reference sequence). The CDR3 is made up of 14 amino acids. The V gene end was trimmed by 4 bases and the J gene end by 5 bases; junction bases not matched to a gene: 7. The CDR3 nucleotides are TGTGCCAGCAGCCCCGACAGGGGCTCCGAGACCCAGTACTTC. Protein: CASSPDRGSETQYF.

CDR3: CASSSPGTSGGAFSYEQYF. The CDR3 DNA reads as TGTGCCAGCAGTAGCCCCGGGACTAGCGGGGGGGCCTTCTCCTACGAGCAGTACTTC. The chain joins TRBV6-2 or TRBV6-3 to TRBJ2-7; TRBD2 matches 16 bases. CDR3 size: 19 residues. Trimming cost V 5 bases and J 0 bases; bases outside gene matches: 10. The V gene's germline CDR1 is MNHEY and CDR2 SVGEGT.

The rearrangement links TRBV3-1 (or the pseudogene TRBV3-2) to TRBJ2-1; D might be TRBD2 (6 bases). The V end was cut by 4 bases, the J end by 6 bases, with 16 bases between. The germline V gene encodes CDR1 LGHDT and CDR2 YNNKEL (reference sequence). This CDR3 is built from 15 residues. The DNA for the CDR3 is TGTGCCAGCAGCCCCAGCCGACTAGGTCTCAATGAGCAGTTCTTC. Encoded protein: CASSPSRLGLNEQFF.

The chain recombines TRBV11-3 with TRBJ1-6; 11 nucleotides align to TRBD1. J lost 9 bases, V lost 1 base, and 2 bases had no gene match. The V gene's germline CDR1 is SGHNT and CDR2 YENEEA. The CDR3 covers 15 residues. The CDR3 nucleotides read TGTGCCAGCAGCTTAGCCGGGACAGGGGGTTCACCCCTCCACTTT. Translation: CASSLAGTGGSPLHF.

This clone occurred a few times. CDR3 coding DNA: TGTGCCAGCAGCTTAGAATTTCTCGGTTCTGAAGCTTTCTTT. Amino acids: CASSLEFLGSEAFF. The chain links TRBV11-2 to TRBJ1-1; D remains ambiguous. In germline, CDR1 is SGHAT, CDR2 FQNNGV. This CDR3 has 14 amino acids. V gave up 0 bases and J gave up 6 bases, with 11 bases separating them.

The chain uses TRBV7-2 and TRBJ1-2; D gene uncertain. The length of the CDR3 is 14 residues. Trimming removed 2 bases from V and 3 bases from J, with 10 bases in between. The germline gives CDR1 SGHTA, CDR2 FQGNSA. The CDR3 DNA reads as TGTGCCAGCAGCTTATCGGCCGGGGACTATGGCTACACCTTC. It specifies CASSLSAGDYGYTF.

The chain recombines TRBV3-1 (or the pseudogene TRBV3-2) with TRBJ2-1; D is perhaps TRBD1 (8 bases). Trimming stripped 3 bases from V and 13 bases from J, with 19 bases between. The CDR3 runs 14 residues. Germline CDR1 is LGHDT and CDR2 is YNNKEL (reference sequence). The CDR3 region has the DNA TGTGCCAGCAGCCACGGTAGGACAGGGAGGGATCAGTTCTTC. Residues: CASSHGRTGRDQFF.

The rearrangement joins TRBV7-2 to TRBJ2-6, with a possible D match to TRBD2 (5 bases). The CDR3 runs to 15 residues. Trimming cost V 2 bases and J 1 base, with 6 bases left between them. Germline loops: CDR1 SGHTA, CDR2 FQGNSA. CDR3 amino acids: CASSLRTSGANVLTF. CDR3 nucleotides: TGTGCCAGCAGCTTAAGGACTTCTGGGGCCAACGTCCTGACTTTC.

This clone was counted a few times. This chain uses TRBV2 with TRBJ1-2; D gene ambiguous. The V gene lost 2 bases and the J gene lost 4 bases, with 20 bases spanning the gap. The CDR3 spans 17 residues. Germline V lookup: CDR1 SNHLY, CDR2 FYNNEI. For the CDR3, the DNA is TGTGCCAGCAGTGAAAGTCGGGTCACCAACCCATTCTATGGCTACACCTTC. Encoded protein: CASSESRVTNPFYGYTF.

This clone was observed a single time. The genes are TRBV5-1 and TRBJ2-3, with D tentatively TRBD2 (6 bases). Germline V gene data show CDR1 as SGHRS and CDR2 as YFSETQ. Between the trimmed V and J ends, which lost 0 bases and 1 base, there was a span of 12 bases. This CDR3 region has 16 residues. The CDR3 sequence is CASSLGTRRGTDTQYF. The CDR3 DNA reads as TGCGCCAGCAGCTTGGGGACACGGAGGGGCACAGATACGCAGTATTTT. The full variable domain, completed using reference TRBV5-1 and TRBJ2-3, is KAGVTQTPRYLIKTRGQQVTLSCSPISGHRSVSWYQQTPGQGLQFLFEYFSETQRNKGNFPGRFSGRQFSNSRSEMNVSTLELGDSALYLCASSLGTRRGTDTQYFGPGTRLTVL.

V usage is TRBV7-2 and J usage is TRBJ2-7; a weak D match, TRBD2 (6 bases). The germline CDR1 and CDR2 sequences are SGHTA and FQGNSA. Trimming cost V 0 bases and J 7 bases, with 10 bases left between them. The CDR3 runs to 13 residues. The CDR3 region is CASSLARGFEQYF. The CDR3, as DNA: TGTGCCAGCAGCTTAGCACGGGGGTTTGAGCAGTACTTC.

This clone came up once. The chain links TRBV2 to TRBJ1-2; TRBD1 aligns across 7 bases. The CDR3 contains 15 residues. CDR1 SNHLY and CDR2 FYNNEI come from the germline V gene. Trimming removed 7 bases from V and 0 bases from J; junction bases left unmatched: 8. The DNA for the CDR3 is TGTGCCAGCAATCCTCGGGACAGCCCTAACTATGGCTACACCTTC. It encodes CASNPRDSPNYGYTF.

The V call is TRBV3-1 (or the pseudogene TRBV3-2), the J call TRBJ1-5; the D is unclear. There are 14 residues in the CDR3. V was shortened by 5 bases and J by 2 bases, with 10 bases between the two germline ends. Germline lookup yields CDR1 LGHDT and CDR2 YNNKEL (reference sequence). The CDR3 here is CASSYGTGNQPQHF. The CDR3 DNA sequence: TGTGCCAGCAGCTATGGTACGGGCAATCAGCCCCAGCATTTT.

The rearrangement uses TRBV5-4 and TRBJ1-6, with D unclear. Trimming took off 2 bases at V and 0 bases at J, with 15 bases between the two ends. Germline-derived CDR1 and CDR2 are SGHNT and YYREEE (reference sequence). The CDR3 has 18 amino acids. CDR3: CASSFQIGGSSYNSPLHF. The CDR3 DNA follows: TGTGCCAGCAGCTTCCAGATTGGAGGGAGCTCCTATAATTCACCCCTCCACTTT.

J is TRBJ1-1 and V is TRBV5-1; 8 nucleotides agree with TRBD1. Germline V gene lookup returns CDR1 SGHRS and CDR2 YFSETQ. The CDR3 runs to 14 residues. The ends lost 4 bases at V and 5 bases at J; junction bases unmatched: 7. CDR3 amino acids: CASSTRQGSTEAFF. In nucleotides, the CDR3 is TGCGCCAGCAGCACCCGACAGGGGAGTACTGAAGCTTTCTTT.

In its sample, this clone was seen once. This sequence joins TRBV19 and TRBJ1-5; TRBD1 might be the D (5 bases). CDR1 and CDR2 from the germline V gene are LNHDA and SQIVND (reference sequence). CDR3 size: 14 residues. V was cut by 7 bases and J by 4 bases, with 14 bases left in between. CDR3 protein: CASIGGRRNQPQHF. The CDR3 DNA follows: TGTGCCAGTATCGGGGGACGGCGTAATCAGCCCCAGCATTTT.

This clone was seen once. This chain links TRBV5-4 with TRBJ2-2, with TRBD1 matching over 10 bases. The CDR3 is 15 amino acids. J was trimmed by 4 bases and V by 0 bases; bases with no gene match: 0. The germline gives CDR1 SGHNT, CDR2 YYREEE (reference sequence). CDR3: CASSLGQGATGELFF. The CDR3, as DNA: TGTGCCAGCAGCTTGGGACAGGGGGCCACCGGGGAGCTGTTTTTT.

This chain joins TRBV30 and TRBJ1-4; 7 bases align to TRBD1. Trimming at V came to 2 bases and at J to 6 bases, leaving 9 bases not matched to a gene. The CDR3 covers 15 residues. In germline, CDR1 is GTSNPN, CDR2 SVGIG (reference sequence). CDR3 bases: TGTGCCTGGAGTACCTCAGGGGGGCTTTATGAAAAACTGTTTTTT. Translating it yields CAWSTSGGLYEKLFF.

The gene calls are TRBV11-2 and TRBJ2-7; D is unclear. The V gene's germline CDR1 is SGHAT and CDR2 FQNNGV. The CDR3 runs to 11 residues. Trimming removed 6 bases from V and 4 bases from J, with 7 bases in between. CDR3 nucleotide sequence: TGTGCCAGCAGTCGCGCGTACGAGCAGTACTTC. It translates to CASSRAYEQYF.

Turning to this clone: The sample has other DNA sequences that encode this CDR3 too. The rearrangement joins TRBV24-1 to TRBJ1-4; 9 bases align to TRBD1. The CDR3 spans 15 residues. After removal of 4 bases from V and 8 bases from J, the junction contained 7 bases not matched to a gene. Looked up from germline, CDR1 is KGHDR and CDR2 is SFDVKD. The DNA for the CDR3 is TGTGCCACCAGTGACCCGGGACAGGGAGGAGAAAAACTGTTTTTT. Protein: CATSDPGQGGEKLFF.

This clone came up a few times. The chain joins TRBV5-1 to TRBJ2-1; 7 nucleotides match TRBD2. The CDR3 is 16 amino acids. From germline, CDR1 is SGHRS and CDR2 YFSETQ. V lost 4 bases, J lost 4 bases, and 11 bases stayed unmatched. CDR3 sequence: CASSRGLGVGYNEQFF. The CDR3, as DNA: TGCGCCAGCAGCCGCGGACTAGGGGTGGGGTACAATGAGCAGTTCTTC.